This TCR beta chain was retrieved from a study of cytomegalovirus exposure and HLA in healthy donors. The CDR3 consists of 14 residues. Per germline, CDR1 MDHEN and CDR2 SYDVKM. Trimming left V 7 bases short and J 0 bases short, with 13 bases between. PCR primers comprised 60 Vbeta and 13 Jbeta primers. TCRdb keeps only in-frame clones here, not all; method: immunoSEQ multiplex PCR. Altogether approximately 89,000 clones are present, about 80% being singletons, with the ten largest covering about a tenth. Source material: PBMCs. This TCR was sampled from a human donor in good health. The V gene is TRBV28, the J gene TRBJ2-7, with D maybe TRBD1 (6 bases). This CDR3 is CASKQGILSYEQYF. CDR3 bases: TGTGCCAGCAAGCAGGGGATCCTCTCCTACGAGCAGTACTTC.